What follows are 16 T cell receptor beta chains derived from one specimen sequenced in a study of blood T cell repertoires in COVID-19 (dated by TCRdb to the early 2020s). Library preparation employed the immunoSEQ multiplex PCR assay. TCRdb obtained this table from immuneACCESS and retained in-frame rearrangements with V and J assigned. These tables miss some clones; where compared with another copy, unresolved V genes account for less than half of the shortfall, and the remainder is unexplained. The sample table contains roughly 75,000 clones; only one count was recorded for approximately 87% of them. The top ten clones comprise approximately 17% of the sample. The sample comprised peripheral blood. These receptors all come from a man older than 75 in a cohort sampled during active COVID-19.

The gene calls are TRBV7-9 and TRBJ1-1, with 7 bases matching TRBD1. CDR3 size: 17 residues. V shed 1 base, J shed 1 base, and the junction held 9 bases outside the gene matches. Germline V gives CDR1 SEHNR, CDR2 FQNEAQ (reference sequence). Written as DNA, the CDR3 is TGTGCCAGCAGCTTAGGGGTCTCAGGGGGAGGGAACACTGAAGCTTTCTTT. Residues: CASSLGVSGGGNTEAFF.

The chain is built from TRBV5-1 and TRBJ1-3, with 8 positions matching TRBD1. This CDR3 has 15 amino acids. Trimming removed 3 bases from V and 4 bases from J; junction bases left unmatched: 6. CDR1 and CDR2 from the germline V gene are SGHRS and YFSETQ. This chain's CDR3 is CASSSSTGGGNTIYF. The CDR3 nucleotides read TGCGCCAGCAGCTCTTCTACAGGGGGAGGAAACACCATATATTTT.

V gene TRBV3-1 (or the pseudogene TRBV3-2) combines with J gene TRBJ2-3; TRBD2 matches 12 bases. Germline CDR1 and CDR2: LGHDT and YNNKEL (reference sequence). V gave up 3 bases and J gave up 4 bases; unmatched junction bases: 8. The CDR3 length is 17 residues. The CDR3 protein is CASSQGLAGGRADTQYF. For the CDR3, the DNA is TGTGCCAGCAGCCAGGGTCTAGCGGGGGGGCGGGCAGATACGCAGTATTTT.

The gene calls are TRBV28 and TRBJ2-1; a weak D match, TRBD2 (5 bases). Germline V CDR1 and CDR2: MDHEN, SYDVKM. The CDR3 length is 12 residues. The V end lost 6 bases, the J end lost 11 bases, and 14 bases lay between the germline ends. The CDR3 bases are TGTGCCAGCAGGTCTACTAGAGCCAAGCAGTTCTTC. Its translation: CASRSTRAKQFF. Based on the CDR3 plus reference TRBV28 and TRBJ2-1, the full variable domain is DVKVTQSSRYLVKRTGEKVFLECVQDMDHENMFWYRQDPGLGLRLIYFSYDVKMKEKGDIPEGYSVSREKKERFSLILESASTNQTSMYLCASRSTRAKQFFGPGTRLTVL.

The genes are TRBV6-2 or TRBV6-3 and TRBJ2-1; 7 bases map to TRBD1. Germline V CDR1 and CDR2: MNHEY, SVGEGT. J was trimmed by 1 base and V by 4 bases; bases with no gene match: 10. CDR3 length equals 17 residues. The CDR3 protein is CASSSVRQGGSYNEQFF. CDR3 nucleotides: TGTGCCAGCAGTTCCGTCCGACAGGGTGGTTCCTACAATGAGCAGTTCTTC.

This rearrangement joins TRBV4-1 to TRBJ2-2; 10 positions agree with TRBD1. This CDR3 spans 15 amino acids. Unmatched junction bases numbered 1, after V lost 0 bases and J lost 6 bases. CDR1 is MGHRA, CDR2 YSYEKL, per germline. The DNA for the CDR3 is TGCGCCAGCAGCCAAGACGGACAGGGGGCCGGGGAGCTGTTTTTT. Translation: CASSQDGQGAGELFF.

J is TRBJ2-3 and V is TRBV28, with D possibly matching TRBD1 (6 bases). The CDR3 has 14 amino acids. The germline CDR1 and CDR2 sequences are MDHEN and SYDVKM. Trimming left V 11 bases short and J 0 bases short, with 15 bases between. CDR3 coding DNA: TGTGCCTCCACAGGGCAGTTTAGCACAGATACGCAGTATTTT. Translated, it gives CASTGQFSTDTQYF.

V usage is TRBV11-1 and J usage is TRBJ2-3; 10 bases map to TRBD2. V lost 5 bases to trimming and J lost 2 bases; unmatched junction nucleotides: 7. The germline V gene has CDR1 SGHAT and CDR2 FQDESV (reference sequence). The CDR3 loop spans 16 amino acids. CDR3 loop: CASSTRLAGNTDTQYF. CDR3 coding DNA: TGTGCCAGCAGCACCCGACTAGCGGGCAACACAGATACGCAGTATTTT.

This chain connects TRBV2 to TRBJ1-3; D remains unclear. The CDR3 contains 14 residues. The germline CDR1 and CDR2 sequences are SNHLY and FYNNEI. V lost 3 bases and J 0 bases, leaving 6 bases between the germline ends. The chain's CDR3 is CASSDRSSGNTIYF. The CDR3 region has the DNA TGTGCCAGCAGTGATAGATCCTCTGGAAACACCATATATTTT.

V is TRBV6-6 and J is TRBJ2-1; a weak D match, TRBD2 (6 bases). Germline CDR1 reads MNHNY; CDR2 reads SVGAGI (reference sequence). Deletions cut 7 bases from V and 2 bases from J, with 15 bases between. The CDR3 covers 15 residues. The CDR3 DNA sequence: TGTGCCAGCACCTTCGGGGGTTCCCCCTACAATGAGCAGTTCTTC. Its protein is CASTFGGSPYNEQFF.

This clone was detected only a few times. The chain recombines TRBV29-1 with TRBJ1-1, with 8 bases lining up with TRBD1. The CDR3 consists of 11 residues. With V trimmed by 8 bases and J by 10 bases, 9 bases remained unmatched. Germline CDR1 and CDR2: SQVTM and ANQGSEA. The CDR3 DNA reads as TGCAGCATAGGACAGGGTCGGGTAGCTTTCTTT. It is translated as CSIGQGRVAFF.

In the case of this clone: One end of the junction fails to match germline, which may point to a read error. The V gene is TRBV12-5, the J gene TRBJ1-4; D remains ambiguous. Per germline, CDR1 LGHNT and CDR2 FRNRAP. The CDR3 runs 13 residues. Here the CDR3 DNA reads TGTGCTAGCGGTTTTGTTACGGAGGGAAAACTGTTTTTT. Translation: CASGFVTEGKLFF.

This chain uses TRBV5-1 with TRBJ1-6, with TRBD1 identical over 8 bases. Trimming cost V 4 bases and J 7 bases; bases outside gene matches: 7. This CDR3 spans 15 amino acids. Germline loops: CDR1 SGHRS, CDR2 YFSETQ. Here the CDR3 DNA reads TGCGCCAGCAGCGACAAGACAGGGGACAATTCACCCCTCCACTTT. Translating gives CASSDKTGDNSPLHF.

The chain uses TRBV14 and TRBJ1-2; D remains ambiguous. V lost 2 bases and J 1 base, leaving 5 bases between the germline ends. Germline V CDR1 and CDR2: SGHDN, FVKESK. CDR3 length equals 13 residues. This CDR3 is CASSQRDNYGYTF. DNA for the CDR3: TGTGCCAGCAGCCAACGAGATAACTATGGCTACACCTTC.

This clone occurred once. The rearrangement links TRBV6-8 to TRBJ2-3, with 7 bases aligning to TRBD2. CDR3 length: 15 amino acids. Germline CDR1 reads MNHGY; CDR2 reads SAAAGT. V lost 6 bases and J lost 10; bases outside the gene matches: 16. CDR3 DNA sequence: TGTGCCAGCAGCCCCGTTCGGGGGGTTCCCACCCCGCAGTATTTT. Its protein is CASSPVRGVPTPQYF.

This chain links TRBV19 with TRBJ1-2; 12 bases line up with TRBD1. After removal of 4 bases from V and 4 bases from J, the junction contained 10 bases not matched to a gene. Per the germline V gene, CDR1 is LNHDA and CDR2 is SQIVND (reference sequence). The CDR3 is 17 residues long. The CDR3 nucleotides are TGTGCCAGTAGTACAACCGGGACAGGGGGCCATGTCTATGGCTACACCTTC. Protein sequence: CASSTTGTGGHVYGYTF.